The 5 T cell receptor beta chains given below trace back to one sample, sequenced in a study of T cell responses to AZD1222 COVID-19 vaccine. Method: immunoSEQ multiplex PCR; TCRdb's copy keeps in-frame clones and lacks some. In the table there are roughly 120,000 clones, 92% of which are singletons. The sequenced sample was peripheral blood, obtained on day 0 of AZD1222 vaccination. The source of these receptors is an adult in good health.

The chain employs TRBV9 and TRBJ2-3; maybe TRBD2 (6 bases). V was trimmed by 0 bases and J by 2 bases, leaving 13 bases between them. Per the germline V gene, CDR1 is SGDLS and CDR2 is YYNGEE. CDR3 length: 16 residues. The chain's CDR3 is CASSVGAGTYTDTQYF. The CDR3 coding sequence is TGTGCCAGCAGCGTAGGGGCAGGGACTTACACAGATACGCAGTATTTT. Using reference TRBV9 and TRBJ2-3 for the parts outside the CDR3, the full variable domain is DSGVTQTPKHLITATGQRVTLRCSPRSGDLSVYWYQQSLDQGLQFLIQYYNGEERAKGNILERFSAQQFPDLHSELNLSSLELGDSALYFCASSVGAGTYTDTQYFGPGTRLTVL.

In its sample, this clone was seen a few times. The rearrangement uses TRBV18 and TRBJ1-3, with D perhaps matching TRBD1 (6 bases). This CDR3 spans 14 amino acids. The germline V gene encodes CDR1 KGHSH and CDR2 LQKENI. V was cut by 5 bases and J by 4 bases, with 12 bases left in between. Here the CDR3 DNA reads TGTGCCAGCTCAACCACAGGGCGCGGAAACACCATATATTTT. Its translation is CASSTTGRGNTIYF.

This clone has just one count. The genes are TRBV3-1 (or the pseudogene TRBV3-2) and TRBJ2-7; D might be TRBD1 (5 bases). V was clipped by 4 bases and J by 4 bases, with 23 bases between them. CDR3 size: 17 residues. Germline CDR1 and CDR2: LGHDT and YNNKEL (reference sequence). The CDR3 protein is CASSLWRQTIPPYEQYF. The CDR3 DNA follows: TGTGCCAGCAGCCTGTGGAGACAGACCATTCCCCCTTACGAGCAGTACTTC.

The V and J genes are TRBV7-8 and TRBJ2-2; TRBD2 matches at 7 bases. Trimming cost V 5 bases and J 3 bases; bases outside gene matches: 6. The germline V gene encodes CDR1 SGHVS and CDR2 FQNEAQ. The CDR3 spans 15 residues. Written as DNA, the CDR3 is TGTGCCAGCAGCCGCGGACTAGAGGACACCGGGGAGCTGTTTTTT. The encoded protein is CASSRGLEDTGELFF. Based on the CDR3 plus reference TRBV7-8 and TRBJ2-2, the full variable domain is GAGVSQSPRYKVAKRGQDVALRCDPISGHVSLFWYQQALGQGPEFLTYFQNEAQLDKSGLPSDRFFAERPEGSVSTLKIQRTQQEDSAVYLCASSRGLEDTGELFFGEGSRLTVL.

This rearrangement joins TRBV19 to TRBJ2-7, with D perhaps assigned TRBD1 or TRBD2 (6 bases each). Trimming took 6 bases from V and 0 from J, leaving 27 bases between them. CDR3 length equals 19 residues. The V gene's germline CDR1 is LNHDA and CDR2 SQIVND (reference sequence). In DNA form, the CDR3 reads TGTGCCAGTAGCTCCTTTGGGGGGCCCTACATAGCCAGCTCCTACGAGCAGTACTTC. Amino acid sequence: CASSSFGGPYIASSYEQYF.